The clone carrying this T cell receptor beta chain appeared a single time. In the authors' workflow: Cell counts per sample came from amplifying reference gene primers. Data came from immunoSEQ multiplex PCR; TCRdb stores just in-frame clones and leaves some out. The V and J calls and clone size were taken over from that table, and D and trimming were inferred from the DNA. In the table there are about 65,000 clones, approximately 93% of which are singletons. V trimming: 7 bases; J trimming: 3 bases; junction bases outside the gene matches: 13. The CDR3 spans 18 residues. Per the germline V gene, CDR1 is SGHTA and CDR2 is FQGNSA. This entry comes from a study of blood T cell repertoires in COVID-19. At the level of the study: Some COVID-19 samples were acute and others convalescent; all came from the United States, Italy and Spain. PBMCs, B-cell-depleted T cells, or T cells provided the cDNA or gDNA that made up the material.

Sample: peripheral blood. This TCR derives from a man between 65 and 85 years old with active COVID-19. V and J are TRBV7-2 and TRBJ2-7; 15 positions agree with TRBD2. CDR3 residues: CASTPGGLAGGDYYEQYF. DNA for the CDR3: TGTGCCAGCACCCCCGGGGGACTAGCGGGGGGTGACTACTACGAGCAGTACTTC. The full variable domain, in which reference TRBV7-2 and TRBJ2-7 provide the parts outside the CDR3, is GAGVSQSPSNKVTEKGKDVELRCDPISGHTALYWYRQSLGQGLEFLIYFQGNSAPDKSGLPSDRFSAERTGGSVSTLTIQRTQQEDSAVYLCASTPGGLAGGDYYEQYFGPGTRLTVT.